One and the same sample provided the 28 T cell receptor beta chains below, sequenced in a study of T cell responses to AZD1222 COVID-19 vaccine (dated by TCRdb to the early 2020s). The sample's time point label, in plain terms: sample from adult after SARS-CoV-2 infection, after symptom onset. Library method: the immunoSEQ multiplex PCR assay. This is the immuneACCESS table as TCRdb keeps it, with only in-frame sequences that have V and J called. A part of the clones is gone; compared with another copy, unresolved V genes explain less than half, and the rest is unexplained. This sample holds 110,000 to 150,000 clones; 85% to 95% were observed only once. Of the sample, roughly 12% falls within the top ten clones. Material: peripheral blood, obtained after recovery from COVID-19. The receptor source for this set is an adult who had recovered from COVID-19.

This clone was seen just once. The rearrangement links TRBV28 to TRBJ2-3; 9 nucleotides match TRBD2. CDR3 length equals 16 residues. CDR1 and CDR2 from the germline V gene are MDHEN and SYDVKM. V lost 2 bases, J lost 4 bases, and 7 bases stayed unmatched. The CDR3 sequence is CASSLLIAGVADTQYF. The DNA of the CDR3 is TGTGCCAGCAGTTTACTTATAGCGGGAGTGGCAGATACGCAGTATTTT.

The rearrangement joins TRBV30 to TRBJ1-1; no reliable D call. The CDR3 is 13 amino acids. The V gene lost 0 bases and the J gene lost 6 bases, with 11 bases spanning the gap. Per the germline V gene, CDR1 is GTSNPN and CDR2 is SVGIG (reference sequence). The CDR3 here is CAWSVPPGAEAFF. DNA for the CDR3: TGTGCCTGGAGTGTACCACCGGGAGCTGAAGCTTTCTTT.

This chain joins TRBV19 and TRBJ1-4; 8 bases agree with TRBD1. V shed 3 bases, J shed 4 bases, and the junction held 4 bases outside the gene matches. The CDR3 sequence is 15 residues long. CDR1 is LNHDA and CDR2 is SQIVND in the germline V gene (reference sequence). The CDR3 loop reads CASSIGQGHNEKLFF. The CDR3 nucleotides read TGTGCCAGTAGTATTGGACAGGGTCATAATGAAAAACTGTTTTTT.

This chain joins TRBV29-1 and TRBJ1-2, with D uncertain. The germline V and J ends were trimmed by 7 bases and 7 bases, with 10 bases remaining between them. Germline V gene lookup returns CDR1 SQVTM and CDR2 ANQGSEA. The CDR3 length is 10 residues. The CDR3 here is CSATEGGYTF. The CDR3 nucleotides read TGCAGCGCTACCGAGGGTGGCTACACCTTC.

V gene TRBV6-5 combines with J gene TRBJ2-7; 9 bases are shared with TRBD2. V lost 6 bases to trimming and J lost 7 bases; unmatched junction nucleotides: 10. This CDR3 has 14 residues. Germline loops: CDR1 MNHEY, CDR2 SVGAGI. CDR3 sequence reads: CASSRGLAVDEQYF. For the CDR3, the DNA is TGTGCCAGCAGCCGGGGACTAGCTGTCGATGAGCAGTACTTC.

This sequence joins TRBV28 and TRBJ2-2; 12 bases align to TRBD1. The CDR3 length is 15 residues. The trim removed 4 bases at V and 6 bases at J, leaving 3 bases unmatched. Per germline, CDR1 MDHEN and CDR2 SYDVKM. For the CDR3, the DNA is TGTGCCAGCAGTTCGGGACAGGGGGCGGCCGGGGAGCTGTTTTTT. The encoded protein is CASSSGQGAAGELFF. Complete variable domain (other parts from reference TRBV28 and TRBJ2-2): DVKVTQSSRYLVKRTGEKVFLECVQDMDHENMFWYRQDPGLGLRLIYFSYDVKMKEKGDIPEGYSVSREKKERFSLILESASTNQTSMYLCASSSGQGAAGELFFGEGSRLTVL.

This sequence joins TRBV9 and TRBJ1-5, with D possibly matching TRBD1 (6 bases). This CDR3 region has 20 residues. CDR1 and CDR2 from the germline V gene are SGDLS and YYNGEE. The germline V and J ends were trimmed by 0 bases and 1 base, with 23 bases remaining between them. CDR3 sequence reads: CASSVADPDRRVRSNQPQHF. For the CDR3, the DNA is TGTGCCAGCAGCGTAGCTGACCCAGACAGGAGGGTGAGGAGCAATCAGCCCCAGCATTTT.

The chain links TRBV11-1 to TRBJ2-7; 11 nucleotides agree with TRBD2. Germline lookup yields CDR1 SGHAT and CDR2 FQDESV (reference sequence). The CDR3 sequence is 15 residues long. V gave up 5 bases and J gave up 4 bases; unmatched junction bases: 7. The CDR3 sequence: CASSHDLAGGYEQYF. In DNA form, the CDR3 reads TGTGCCAGCAGCCACGACCTAGCGGGAGGTTACGAGCAGTACTTC.

The CDR3 loop is CASSQLTVGEQYF. The CDR3 DNA sequence: TGCGCCAGCAGCCAACTCACTGTGGGGGAGCAGTACTTC. The V gene is TRBV4-1, the J gene TRBJ2-7; no definite D call. Per the germline V gene, CDR1 is MGHRA and CDR2 is YSYEKL. CDR3 size: 13 residues. With 2 bases removed from V and 7 bases from J, the gap between germline ends came to 12 bases.

CDR3 coding DNA: TGTGCCAGCAGCTTACCGGGATTCTACAATGAGCAGTTCTTC. Its protein product is CASSLPGFYNEQFF. The chain links TRBV13 to TRBJ2-1; tentatively, D is TRBD2 (5 bases). Trimming removed 2 bases at V and 3 bases at J, with 8 bases between. Germline V CDR1 and CDR2: PRHDT, FYEKMQ (reference sequence). The CDR3 contains 14 residues.

The V call is TRBV7-3, the J call TRBJ2-2; the D gene is possibly TRBD2 (5 bases). The germline V gene has CDR1 SGHTA and CDR2 FQGTGA. The CDR3 loop spans 17 amino acids. V lost 2 bases, J lost 1 base, and 14 bases lay in between. CDR3 DNA: TGTGCCAGCAGCTTACGGCGTGCGGGCTGGAACACCGGGGAGCTGTTTTTT. Amino acid sequence: CASSLRRAGWNTGELFF.

The rearrangement links TRBV9 to TRBJ2-3; 7 nucleotides agree with TRBD1. The CDR3 sequence is 15 residues long. From germline, CDR1 is SGDLS and CDR2 YYNGEE. Germline trimming cut 2 bases from V and 2 bases from J; bases unmatched to any gene: 5. The chain's CDR3 is CASSVEGAPTDTQYF. The CDR3 DNA sequence: TGTGCCAGCAGCGTTGAGGGGGCGCCCACAGATACGCAGTATTTT.

The rearrangement uses TRBV5-5 and TRBJ2-2; 7 positions match TRBD1. J was trimmed by 6 bases and V by 4 bases; bases with no gene match: 9. The CDR3 covers 15 residues. Germline V gives CDR1 SGHKS, CDR2 YYEKEE (reference sequence). As DNA, the CDR3 is TGTGCCAGCAGCCCTGGCGACAGGGATGCCGGGGAGCTGTTTTTT. It yields the protein CASSPGDRDAGELFF.

This chain links TRBV9 with TRBJ1-2; D remains unclear. V shed 3 bases and J shed 1 base, with 10 bases lying between them. This CDR3 has 14 residues. Germline assignment: CDR1 SGDLS and CDR2 YYNGEE. CDR3 protein: CASSGHEFNYGYTF. The CDR3 bases are TGTGCCAGCAGCGGGCATGAGTTTAACTATGGCTACACCTTC.

The J gene is TRBJ1-1, the V gene TRBV6-1; tentative D call: TRBD1 (5 bases). The CDR3 sequence is 14 residues long. V dropped 2 bases and J dropped 7 bases, with 14 bases sitting between them. Germline-derived CDR1 and CDR2 are MNHNS and SASEGT. CDR3 coding DNA: TGTGCCAGCAGTGAAAATTGGGGGAGGGGTGAAGCTTTCTTT. Its translation: CASSENWGRGEAFF.

V is TRBV28 and J is TRBJ1-5; TRBD1 agrees at 8 bases. From germline, CDR1 is MDHEN and CDR2 SYDVKM. The J segment lost 6 bases and the V segment lost 6 bases, leaving 4 bases of the junction unmatched. The CDR3 consists of 13 residues. CDR3 nucleotides: TGTGCCAGCAGAGGGACAGGCTTTCAGCCCCAGCATTTT. It codes for CASRGTGFQPQHF.

This chain uses TRBV6-2 or TRBV6-3 with TRBJ2-1, with TRBD2 as a possible D gene (6 bases). From germline, CDR1 is MNHEY and CDR2 SVGEGT. V was shortened by 2 bases and J by 4 bases, with 9 bases between the two germline ends. This CDR3 region has 14 residues. The CDR3 is CASSYAGLYNEQFF. The CDR3 nucleotides read TGTGCCAGCAGTTACGCGGGGCTATACAATGAGCAGTTCTTC.

Details on this clone: This specimen includes other DNA sequences encoding the same CDR3. The chain joins TRBV6-1 to TRBJ1-3, with unresolved D. This CDR3 contains 15 residues. V was pared by 1 base and J by 0 bases, with 7 bases between. Germline values: CDR1 MNHNS, CDR2 SASEGT. The CDR3 loop is CASSEEGSSGNTIYF. The CDR3 nucleotides are TGTGCCAGCAGTGAAGAAGGCAGCTCTGGAAACACCATATATTTT.

V and J are TRBV28 and TRBJ1-2; D unresolved. The CDR3 is made up of 15 amino acids. Trimming stripped 3 bases from V and 4 bases from J, with 15 bases between. Germline V gene lookup returns CDR1 MDHEN and CDR2 SYDVKM. The CDR3 reads CASSLKWTQSYGYTF. CDR3 DNA sequence: TGTGCCAGCAGTTTGAAGTGGACCCAATCCTATGGCTACACCTTC.

V and J are TRBV3-1 (or the pseudogene TRBV3-2) and TRBJ1-2; TRBD1 might be the D (6 bases). The germline V gene encodes CDR1 LGHDT and CDR2 YNNKEL (reference sequence). CDR3 length equals 17 residues. Trimming removed 1 base at V and 4 bases at J, with 19 bases between. The CDR3 protein is CASSQVAFQGTGYGYTF. In DNA, the CDR3 is TGTGCCAGCAGCCAAGTAGCATTTCAGGGGACCGGCTATGGCTACACCTTC.

The rearrangement joins TRBV7-9 to TRBJ2-7; the D gene is possibly TRBD2 (5 bases). V shed 7 bases and J shed 1 base, with 14 bases lying between them. Germline CDR1 is SEHNR and CDR2 is FQNEAQ (reference sequence). This CDR3 is built from 14 residues. CDR3 sequence (DNA): TGTGCCAGCACCTTTACGGAGGAATCCTACGAGCAGTACTTC. Amino acid sequence: CASTFTEESYEQYF. The full variable domain, its missing parts supplied by reference TRBV7-9 and TRBJ2-7, is DTGVSQNPRHKITKRGQNVTFRCDPISEHNRLYWYRQTLGQGPEFLTYFQNEAQLEKSRLLSDRFSAERPKGSFSTLEIQRTEQGDSAMYLCASTFTEESYEQYFGPGTRLTVT.

This clone occurred many times. CDR3 sequence (DNA): TGTGCCAGCAGCCACCTTCGGACCAGGGAAGATGGCTACACCTTC. Translating it yields CASSHLRTREDGYTF. The chain carries TRBV7-9 and TRBJ1-2, with D possibly being TRBD1 (5 bases). Germline CDR1 is SEHNR and CDR2 is FQNEAQ (reference sequence). The germline V and J ends were trimmed by 5 bases and 6 bases, with 19 bases remaining between them. The CDR3 loop spans 15 amino acids.

V is TRBV30 and J is TRBJ1-5, with D maybe TRBD1 (5 bases). CDR1 and CDR2 (germline): GTSNPN, SVGIG (reference sequence). This CDR3 is built from 13 residues. Trimming pared 1 base from V and 5 bases from J, leaving 9 bases between. The CDR3 sequence: CAWSGTYDQPQHF. CDR3 bases: TGTGCCTGGAGTGGGACATACGATCAGCCCCAGCATTTT.

The V gene is TRBV5-1, the J gene TRBJ2-6; tentative D call: TRBD2 (6 bases). V lost 9 bases, J lost 0 bases, and 19 bases lay in between. Germline V gives CDR1 SGHRS, CDR2 YFSETQ. CDR3 size: 17 residues. The CDR3 loop is CATRSFAGSSGANVLTF. CDR3 bases: TGCGCCACCAGATCGTTTGCGGGGTCCTCTGGGGCCAACGTCCTGACTTTC.

This chain connects TRBV6-5 to TRBJ2-1, with D hard to call. CDR1 and CDR2 from the germline V gene are MNHEY and SVGAGI. Trimming stripped 11 bases from V and 7 bases from J, with 18 bases between. The CDR3 is made up of 13 amino acids. The CDR3 region is CAPCIESPNEQFF. DNA for the CDR3: TGTGCCCCCTGTATCGAAAGTCCGAATGAGCAGTTCTTC.

The genes are TRBV13 and TRBJ1-1, with D possibly TRBD1 on 5 matching bases. The CDR3 extends over 13 amino acids. Germline assignment: CDR1 PRHDT and CDR2 FYEKMQ (reference sequence). V was pared by 3 bases and J by 2 bases, with 7 bases between. CDR3 in DNA: TGTGCCAGCAGCTTGGGACCTAACACTGAAGCTTTCTTT. It specifies CASSLGPNTEAFF.

The chain employs TRBV27 and TRBJ2-5, with 9 bases lining up with TRBD2. Germline lookup yields CDR1 MNHEY and CDR2 SMNVEV (reference sequence). The CDR3 spans 15 residues. The J segment lost 5 bases and the V segment lost 6 bases, leaving 10 bases of the junction unmatched. The CDR3 sequence is CASRGGGGEWETQYF. In nucleotides, the CDR3 is TGTGCCAGCAGGGGCGGGGGGGGCGAGTGGGAGACCCAGTACTTC.

The V gene is TRBV9, the J gene TRBJ2-1; either TRBD1 or TRBD2 may fit D (5 bases each). There are 14 residues in the CDR3. V lost 0 bases and J lost 9, with 13 bases in between. The germline CDR1 and CDR2 sequences are SGDLS and YYNGEE. In DNA, the CDR3 is TGTGCCAGCAGCGTAGCGGGGCTAGATGGTGAGCAGTTCTTC. Residues: CASSVAGLDGEQFF.